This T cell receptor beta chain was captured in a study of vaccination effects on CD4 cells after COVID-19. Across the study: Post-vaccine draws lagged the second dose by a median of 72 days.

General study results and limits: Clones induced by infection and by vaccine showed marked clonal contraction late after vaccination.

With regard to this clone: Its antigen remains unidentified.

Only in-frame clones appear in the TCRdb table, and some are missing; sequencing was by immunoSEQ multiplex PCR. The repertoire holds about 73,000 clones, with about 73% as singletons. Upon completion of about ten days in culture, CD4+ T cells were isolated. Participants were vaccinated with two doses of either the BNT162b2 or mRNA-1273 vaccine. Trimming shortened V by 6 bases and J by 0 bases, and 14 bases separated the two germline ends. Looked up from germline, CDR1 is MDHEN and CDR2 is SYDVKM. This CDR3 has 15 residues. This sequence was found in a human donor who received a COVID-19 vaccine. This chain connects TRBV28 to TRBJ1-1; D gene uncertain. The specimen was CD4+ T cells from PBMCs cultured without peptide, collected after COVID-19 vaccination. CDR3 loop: CASRYRRLMNTEAFF. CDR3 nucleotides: TGTGCCAGCAGGTACCGACGCCTAATGAACACTGAAGCTTTCTTT. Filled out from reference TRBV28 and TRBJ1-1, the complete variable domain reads DVKVTQSSRYLVKRTGEKVFLECVQDMDHENMFWYRQDPGLGLRLIYFSYDVKMKEKGDIPEGYSVSREKKERFSLILESASTNQTSMYLCASRYRRLMNTEAFFGQGTRLTVV.